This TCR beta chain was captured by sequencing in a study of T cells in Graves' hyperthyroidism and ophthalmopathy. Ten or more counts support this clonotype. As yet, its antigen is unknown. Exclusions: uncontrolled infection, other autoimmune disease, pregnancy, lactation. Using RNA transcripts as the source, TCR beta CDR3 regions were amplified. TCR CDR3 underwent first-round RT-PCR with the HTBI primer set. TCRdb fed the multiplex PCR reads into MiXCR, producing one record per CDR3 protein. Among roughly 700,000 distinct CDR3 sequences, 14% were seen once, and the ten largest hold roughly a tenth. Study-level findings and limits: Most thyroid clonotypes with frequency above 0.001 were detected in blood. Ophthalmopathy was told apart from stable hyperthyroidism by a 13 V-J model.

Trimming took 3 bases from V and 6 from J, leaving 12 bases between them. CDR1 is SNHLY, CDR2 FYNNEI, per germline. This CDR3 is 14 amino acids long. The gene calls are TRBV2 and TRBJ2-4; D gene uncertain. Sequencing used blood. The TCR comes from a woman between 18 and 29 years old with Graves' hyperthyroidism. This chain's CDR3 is CASSDLLAGNIQYF. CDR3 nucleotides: TGTGCCAGCAGTGACCTCCTCGCAGGAAACATTCAGTACTTC.